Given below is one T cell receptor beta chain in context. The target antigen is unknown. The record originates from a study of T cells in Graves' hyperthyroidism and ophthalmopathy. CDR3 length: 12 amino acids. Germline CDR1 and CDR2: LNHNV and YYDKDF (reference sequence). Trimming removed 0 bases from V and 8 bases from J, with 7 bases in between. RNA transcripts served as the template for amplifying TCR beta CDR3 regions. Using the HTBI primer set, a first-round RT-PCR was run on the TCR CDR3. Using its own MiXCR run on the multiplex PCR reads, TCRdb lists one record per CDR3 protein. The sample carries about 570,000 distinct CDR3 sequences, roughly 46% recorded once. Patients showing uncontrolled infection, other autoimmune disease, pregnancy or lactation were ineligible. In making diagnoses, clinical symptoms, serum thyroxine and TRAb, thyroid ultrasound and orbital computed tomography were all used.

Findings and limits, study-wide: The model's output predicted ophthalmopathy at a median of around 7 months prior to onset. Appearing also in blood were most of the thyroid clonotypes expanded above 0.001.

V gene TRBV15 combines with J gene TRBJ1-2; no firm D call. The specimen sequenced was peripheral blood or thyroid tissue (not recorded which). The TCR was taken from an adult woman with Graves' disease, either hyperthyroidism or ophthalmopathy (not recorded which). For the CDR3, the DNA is TGTGCCACCAGCAGAGATAGGAAGGGCTACACCTTC. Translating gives CATSRDRKGYTF.